What follows are 29 T cell receptor beta chains derived from one specimen sequenced in a study of blood T cell repertoires in COVID-19. Assay: immunoSEQ multiplex PCR; the TCRdb copy retains only in-frame clones and omits some. The sample carries roughly 190,000 clones, around four fifths recorded once. Sequenced input: peripheral blood. The receptors were gathered from a man in his fifties with active or convalescent COVID-19.

V and J are TRBV29-1 and TRBJ2-3, with D possibly TRBD1 on 5 matching bases. V lost 7 bases, J lost 2 bases, and 19 bases lay in between. The CDR3 is 15 amino acids. Germline V CDR1 and CDR2: SQVTM, ANQGSEA. CDR3 nucleotides: TGCAGCGACGACAGTGCAACCTCCTCCACAGATACGCAGTATTTT. Its protein product is CSDDSATSSTDTQYF.

This clone was detected only a few times. The rearrangement joins TRBV20-1 to TRBJ2-7; D is uncertain. Germline V gene sequence: CDR1 DFQATT, CDR2 SNEGSKA (reference sequence). This CDR3 has 11 amino acids. V shed 0 bases and J shed 3 bases, with 3 bases lying between them. In DNA form, the CDR3 reads TGCAGTGCTAGAGATCACTACGAGCAGTACTTC. This translates into CSARDHYEQYF.

This clone was found many times. This sequence joins TRBV7-2 and TRBJ1-3; no definite D call. Trimming took off 5 bases at V and 4 bases at J, with 12 bases between the two ends. The CDR3 runs 14 residues. CDR1 and CDR2 from the germline V gene are SGHTA and FQGNSA. DNA of the CDR3: TGTGCCAGCAGCGTTACCCTAGGAGGAAACACCATATATTTT. This codes for CASSVTLGGNTIYF.

The chain joins TRBV27 to TRBJ2-3; possible D gene TRBD2, 5 bases. Between the trimmed V and J ends, which lost 6 bases and 6 bases, there was a span of 22 bases. CDR3 size: 16 residues. Germline V gene sequence: CDR1 MNHEY, CDR2 SMNVEV (reference sequence). CDR3 DNA sequence: TGTGCCAGCAGACAACTAGGGCTAGCCGTGGGGGATACGCAGTATTTT. This gives the protein CASRQLGLAVGDTQYF.

The gene calls are TRBV28 and TRBJ1-2; D is possibly TRBD1 (6 bases). The V end lost 6 bases, the J end lost 1 base, and 21 bases lay between the germline ends. The germline gives CDR1 MDHEN, CDR2 SYDVKM. CDR3 size: 17 residues. CDR3 bases: TGTGCCAGCAGCATTTGGCCCGGGACACCTATTAACTATGGCTACACCTTC. Its translation is CASSIWPGTPINYGYTF.

This sequence joins TRBV13 and TRBJ2-7, with D possibly TRBD1 on 6 matching bases. V lost 5 bases and J lost 0, with 14 bases in between. Looked up from germline, CDR1 is PRHDT and CDR2 is FYEKMQ (reference sequence). The length of the CDR3 is 15 residues. DNA of the CDR3: TGTGCCAGCAGCAGACCTCGGGACAACTCCTACGAGCAGTACTTC. This gives the protein CASSRPRDNSYEQYF.

The rearrangement joins TRBV10-2 to TRBJ2-5, with 12 bases matching TRBD2. The CDR3 extends over 17 amino acids. J was trimmed by 5 bases and V by 3 bases; bases with no gene match: 10. The germline CDR1 and CDR2 sequences are WSHSY and SAAADI. As DNA, the CDR3 is TGCGCCAGCAGTGACAGTTGGACTAGCGGGAATGGGGAGACCCAGTACTTC. Translated: CASSDSWTSGNGETQYF.

The gene calls are TRBV18 and TRBJ2-5; possible D gene TRBD1, 5 bases. V lost 0 bases, J lost 4 bases, and 12 bases lay in between. CDR3 size: 15 residues. Germline values: CDR1 KGHSH, CDR2 LQKENI. Written as DNA, the CDR3 is TGTGCCAGCTCACCACCGGTTAAGGGGCCAGAGACCCAGTACTTC. Its translation is CASSPPVKGPETQYF.

The V gene is TRBV7-3, the J gene TRBJ2-1; no clear D gene. The germline V gene has CDR1 SGHTA and CDR2 FQGTGA. V lost 6 bases and J 0 bases, leaving 12 bases between the germline ends. This CDR3 region has 15 residues. The CDR3 loop reads CASSHVPSSYNEQFF. For the CDR3, the DNA is TGTGCCAGCAGTCACGTTCCGAGCTCCTACAATGAGCAGTTCTTC.

The chain is built from TRBV18 and TRBJ1-4; D not resolved. From germline, CDR1 is KGHSH and CDR2 LQKENI. Deletions cut 3 bases from V and 0 bases from J, with 5 bases between. This CDR3 comprises 14 residues. CDR3 loop: CASSPRATNEKLFF. In DNA form, the CDR3 reads TGTGCCAGCTCACCCCGTGCAACTAATGAAAAACTGTTTTTT.

This chain uses TRBV6-1 with TRBJ2-7; D is possibly TRBD2 (6 bases). Per the germline V gene, CDR1 is MNHNS and CDR2 is SASEGT. There are 15 residues in the CDR3. The ends were cut back, 3 bases at V and 1 base at J, with 13 bases in the middle. DNA for the CDR3: TGTGCCAGCAGTGAGTATGCAGGGACTTCCTACGAGCAGTACTTC. Translated: CASSEYAGTSYEQYF.

This clone has a single count. J is TRBJ1-2 and V is TRBV2, with 7 bases matching TRBD1. CDR3 length: 16 amino acids. The V and J ends lost 7 bases and 0 bases, in that order; junction bases with no gene match: 11. Germline loops: CDR1 SNHLY, CDR2 FYNNEI. The CDR3 sequence is CASNIYGTAPNYGYTF. Written as DNA, the CDR3 is TGTGCCAGCAATATATATGGGACAGCGCCTAACTATGGCTACACCTTC. The full variable domain, its missing parts supplied by reference TRBV2 and TRBJ1-2, is EPEVTQTPSHQVTQMGQEVILRCVPISNHLYFYWYRQILGQKVEFLVSFYNNEISEKSEIFDDQFSVERPDGSNFTLKIRSTKLEDSAMYFCASNIYGTAPNYGYTFGSGTRLTVV.

This chain links TRBV10-3 with TRBJ2-1, with 11 bases matching TRBD2. The CDR3 is 15 amino acids. Germline trimming cut 7 bases from V and 7 bases from J; bases unmatched to any gene: 9. Germline V CDR1 and CDR2: ENHRY, SYGVKD. As DNA, the CDR3 is TGTGCCATCACCGAGGCTAGCGGGAGGAAGAATGAGCAGTTCTTC. Protein sequence: CAITEASGRKNEQFF.

The V call is TRBV7-2, the J call TRBJ2-1; 8 bases are a match to TRBD2. CDR1 and CDR2 from the germline V gene are SGHTA and FQGNSA. This CDR3 comprises 14 residues. V lost 4 bases and J lost 3; bases outside the gene matches: 2. Written as DNA, the CDR3 is TGTGCCAGCAGCTCCCTAGCGGGCTACAATGAGCAGTTCTTC. Its translation is CASSSLAGYNEQFF.

The chain has TRBV9 and TRBJ2-3, with 10 positions matching TRBD2. CDR1 and CDR2 (germline): SGDLS, YYNGEE. Germline trimming cut 0 bases from V and 3 bases from J; bases unmatched to any gene: 7. The CDR3 is 17 residues long. Here the CDR3 DNA reads TGTGCCAGCAGCGTAGGGGGTCCTAGCGGGAGAACAGATACGCAGTATTTT. Translation: CASSVGGPSGRTDTQYF.

The chain recombines TRBV7-2 with TRBJ1-5, with D maybe TRBD1 (5 bases). There are 15 residues in the CDR3. Per the germline V gene, CDR1 is SGHTA and CDR2 is FQGNSA. Trimming stripped 1 base from V and 1 base from J, with 8 bases between. CDR3 DNA: TGTGCCAGCAGCTTAGGACAGAACAGCAATCAGCCCCAGCATTTT. Protein product: CASSLGQNSNQPQHF.

The chain uses TRBV2 and TRBJ2-5; TRBD2 matches at 10 bases. CDR1 and CDR2 (germline): SNHLY, FYNNEI. With V trimmed by 4 bases and J by 9 bases, 14 bases remained unmatched. The CDR3 is 16 residues long. This chain's CDR3 is CASSVGGLAPTGAQYF. The CDR3 DNA reads TGTGCCAGCAGTGTCGGGGGACTAGCGCCAACAGGGGCCCAGTACTTC.

The chain combines TRBV19 with TRBJ1-1; 7 nucleotides align to TRBD1. J was trimmed by 2 bases and V by 5 bases; bases with no gene match: 5. CDR3 size: 14 residues. CDR1 and CDR2 from the germline V gene are LNHDA and SQIVND (reference sequence). The CDR3 DNA reads TGTGCCAGTAGTTCCCAGGGGGATAACACTGAAGCTTTCTTT. Protein sequence: CASSSQGDNTEAFF.

The chain is built from TRBV9 and TRBJ1-4; D not resolved. Germline V gene sequence: CDR1 SGDLS, CDR2 YYNGEE. V was shortened by 4 bases and J by 5 bases, with 15 bases between the two germline ends. This CDR3 region has 15 residues. The CDR3 loop reads CASSRFGGGNEKLFF. The CDR3 nucleotides are TGTGCCAGCAGCCGTTTCGGCGGAGGAAATGAAAAACTGTTTTTT.

The chain carries TRBV11-3 and TRBJ2-1, with 9 bases lining up with TRBD2. Germline V lookup: CDR1 SGHNT, CDR2 YENEEA. V lost 1 base to trimming and J lost 1 base; unmatched junction nucleotides: 2. The CDR3 loop spans 16 amino acids. The CDR3: CASSLGLAESYNEQFF. DNA of the CDR3: TGTGCCAGCAGCTTAGGACTAGCGGAGTCCTACAATGAGCAGTTCTTC.

This chain uses TRBV3-1 (or the pseudogene TRBV3-2) with TRBJ1-2; possibly TRBD1 for D (6 bases). The CDR3 sequence is 11 residues long. CDR1 and CDR2 (germline): LGHDT, YNNKEL (reference sequence). V lost 4 bases and J 13 bases, leaving 13 bases between the germline ends. DNA for the CDR3: TGTGCCAGCAGCCGAGAGACAGGTATCACCTTC. Translating it yields CASSRETGITF.

The chain has TRBV28 and TRBJ2-1; the match to TRBD2 covers 7 bases. After removal of 3 bases from V and 7 bases from J, the junction contained 6 bases not matched to a gene. The CDR3 extends over 14 amino acids. From germline, CDR1 is MDHEN and CDR2 SYDVKM. The CDR3 DNA is TGTGCCAGCAGTTTTGAGACTAGCAGGAATGAGCAGTTCTTC. This encodes CASSFETSRNEQFF.

The chain employs TRBV29-1 and TRBJ1-1; D uncertain. V lost 7 bases, J lost 3 bases, and 15 bases lay in between. Germline V CDR1 and CDR2: SQVTM, ANQGSEA. This CDR3 contains 13 residues. The CDR3 nucleotides read TGCAGCGCCAACCTAGTAGGCTACACTGAAGCTTTCTTT. Protein: CSANLVGYTEAFF.

V is TRBV15 and J is TRBJ2-1, with 10 bases matching TRBD2. This CDR3 spans 16 amino acids. J gave up 4 bases and V 1 base, and 4 bases lay outside the gene matches. Looked up from germline, CDR1 is LNHNV and CDR2 is YYDKDF (reference sequence). This CDR3 reads CATSRGLAGAYNEQFF. DNA for the CDR3: TGTGCCACCAGCAGAGGGCTAGCGGGAGCATACAATGAGCAGTTCTTC. Looking up the rest from reference TRBV15 and TRBJ2-1 gives the full variable domain: DAMVIQNPRYQVTQFGKPVTLSCSQTLNHNVMYWYQQKSSQAPKLLFHYYDKDFNNEADTPDNFQSRRPNTSFCFLDIRSPGLGDTAMYLCATSRGLAGAYNEQFFGPGTRLTVL.

The chain links TRBV4-2 to TRBJ2-5, with 8 nucleotides matching TRBD2. Per the germline V gene, CDR1 is LGHNA and CDR2 is YNFKEQ. This CDR3 is built from 15 residues. V dropped 3 bases and J dropped 5; count of bases not matched to a gene: 8. The CDR3 DNA follows: TGTGCCAGCAGCCAGTCTAGCGGGTCCGTGGAGACCCAGTACTTC. Translating it yields CASSQSSGSVETQYF.

The J gene is TRBJ1-4, the V gene TRBV9; the D gene is possibly TRBD1 (6 bases). The CDR3 spans 15 residues. Per the germline V gene, CDR1 is SGDLS and CDR2 is YYNGEE. Between the trimmed V and J ends, which lost 4 bases and 3 bases, there was a span of 13 bases. CDR3 in DNA: TGTGCCAGCAGCTCCTCGGACAGACCTAATGAAAAACTGTTTTTT. Residues: CASSSSDRPNEKLFF.

The V gene is TRBV28, the J gene TRBJ2-1, with D possibly matching TRBD2 (7 bases). Germline V gene data show CDR1 as MDHEN and CDR2 as SYDVKM. Trimming took 1 base from V and 9 from J, leaving 28 bases between them. The CDR3 consists of 19 residues. CDR3 coding DNA: TGTGCCAGCAGTTTATTTCTCAAACCCCGGGGTGGGGGAGGGGGTGAGCAGTTCTTC. This translates into CASSLFLKPRGGGGGEQFF.

The chain employs TRBV6-5 and TRBJ2-1; TRBD2 matches at 8 bases. J lost 6 bases, V lost 0 bases, and 7 bases had no gene match. The CDR3 is made up of 16 amino acids. Germline CDR1 MNHEY, CDR2 SVGAGI. The CDR3 spells CASSYSGGGLGNEQFF. CDR3 nucleotides: TGTGCCAGCAGTTACTCCGGCGGGGGGCTGGGCAATGAGCAGTTCTTC.

J is TRBJ2-2 and V is TRBV5-1; 8 bases are shared with TRBD2. Looked up from germline, CDR1 is SGHRS and CDR2 is YFSETQ. This CDR3 contains 15 residues. The junction had 2 bases not matched to a gene; V was cut back by 0 bases and J by 4 bases. The CDR3 DNA is TGCGCCAGCAGCTTGGCGGGGGGGAGCACCGGGGAGCTGTTTTTT. Translating it yields CASSLAGGSTGELFF.